Each of the 25 T cell receptor beta chains below was sequenced from the same sample in a study of T-cell memory formation after mild COVID-19. One entry per CDR3 protein results from TCRdb running MiXCR on the 5' RACE reads. The sample lists under 450,000 distinct CDR3 sequences, roughly 14% occurring once. Sequenced sample: PBMCs or a T cell subset sorted from them (not recorded which). These receptors were obtained from a man younger than 30 who had mild COVID-19 (a few samples of this study predate the infection). Cell type and time point are not known.

The gene calls are TRBV7-2 and TRBJ2-1; D may be TRBD1 (7 bases). Per germline, CDR1 SGHTA and CDR2 FQGNSA. CDR3 length: 17 residues. V lost 4 bases and J lost 0, with 16 bases in between. The CDR3 region is CASSSGGQPISYNEQFF. CDR3 bases: TGTGCCAGCAGCTCCGGGGGACAGCCGATCTCCTACAATGAGCAGTTCTTC.

The chain couples TRBV2 to TRBJ2-7; 9 bases map to TRBD1. Germline V gene data show CDR1 as SNHLY and CDR2 as FYNNEI. V shed 10 bases, J shed 1 base, and the junction held 11 bases outside the gene matches. This CDR3 has 15 residues. The CDR3 DNA follows: TGTGCCACCAGAGTACAGGGGGCCAATTCCTACGAGCAGTACTTC. Protein product: CATRVQGANSYEQYF.

This clonotype was observed at least ten times. CDR3 sequence reads: CASSPLLGDTDTQYF. The CDR3 DNA reads TGCGCCAGCAGCCCCCTCTTGGGGGACACAGATACGCAGTATTTT. The rearrangement uses TRBV5-1 and TRBJ2-3; the D call may be TRBD1 or TRBD2 (5 bases each). Trimming removed 4 bases at V and 2 bases at J, with 14 bases between. Germline V gene lookup returns CDR1 SGHRS and CDR2 YFSETQ. This CDR3 has 15 amino acids.

This clonotype was counted between two and nine times. The chain joins TRBV27 to TRBJ2-5; D is unresolved. This CDR3 spans 14 amino acids. Germline CDR1 and CDR2: MNHEY and SMNVEV (reference sequence). V lost 3 bases and J lost 2, with 10 bases in between. CDR3 nucleotides: TGTGCCAGCAGTTTGGTACACGGACAAGAGACCCAGTACTTC. This encodes CASSLVHGQETQYF.

The genes are TRBV5-1 and TRBJ2-3; 8 positions agree with TRBD2. J lost 5 bases, V lost 7 bases, and 12 bases had no gene match. CDR1 and CDR2 from the germline V gene are SGHRS and YFSETQ. The CDR3 spans 15 residues. CDR3 residues: CASCPYGGAVDTQYF. CDR3 DNA: TGCGCCAGCTGCCCCTACGGGGGGGCGGTAGATACGCAGTATTTT.

This chain uses TRBV11-2 with TRBJ1-4; 7 nucleotides line up with TRBD1. J lost 3 bases, V lost 5 bases, and 6 bases had no gene match. This CDR3 is built from 15 residues. CDR1 is SGHAT, CDR2 FQNNGV, per germline. The CDR3 DNA reads as TGTGCCAGCAGCACCCGACAGGGTTCTAATGAAAAACTGTTTTTT. Translated: CASSTRQGSNEKLFF.

This clonotype has only a few counts. V is TRBV6-6 and J is TRBJ2-7; 7 bases map to TRBD1. Per germline, CDR1 MNHNY and CDR2 SVGAGI (reference sequence). This CDR3 is 14 amino acids long. V dropped 6 bases and J dropped 4; count of bases not matched to a gene: 9. The CDR3 loop is CASSPTGAGYEQYF. Written as DNA, the CDR3 is TGTGCCAGCAGCCCCACAGGGGCAGGTTACGAGCAGTACTTC.

Concerning this clonotype itself: A much larger clone differs from this one at a single base, so this may be a read error. The chain has TRBV10-1 and TRBJ2-1; TRBD1 or TRBD2 may be the D gene (7 bases each). V was clipped by 6 bases and J by 6 bases, with 21 bases between them. Germline V gives CDR1 WNHNN, CDR2 SYGVQD (reference sequence). The CDR3 loop spans 16 amino acids. The DNA of the CDR3 is TGCGCCAGCAGCCCCGGGACTACCCACAGGGGCAATGAGCAGTTCTTC. It translates to CASSPGTTHRGNEQFF.

V usage is TRBV2 and J usage is TRBJ2-3; no reliable D call. Germline V gene lookup returns CDR1 SNHLY and CDR2 FYNNEI. The CDR3 length is 14 residues. V was trimmed by 10 bases and J by 1 base, leaving 15 bases between them. CDR3 amino acids: CANKKGDGTDTQYF. The CDR3 DNA follows: TGTGCCAATAAGAAGGGTGATGGCACAGATACGCAGTATTTT.

This clonotype has just a few counts. The chain recombines TRBV10-3 with TRBJ2-5; D not resolved. CDR3 length: 12 amino acids. CDR1 ENHRY and CDR2 SYGVKD come from the germline V gene. Trimming removed 5 bases at V and 5 bases at J, with 9 bases between. The CDR3: CAISQNGETQYF. The CDR3 nucleotides read TGTGCCATCAGTCAGAACGGCGAGACCCAGTACTTC.

This chain links TRBV7-9 with TRBJ2-1; 10 bases are shared with TRBD2. Unmatched junction bases numbered 26, after V lost 5 bases and J lost 10 bases. CDR1 is SEHNR, CDR2 FQNEAQ, per germline (reference sequence). This CDR3 contains 20 residues. CDR3 loop: CASSRIGDTGLAGGIEEQFF. For the CDR3, the DNA is TGTGCCAGCAGCCGTATCGGGGATACCGGGTTAGCGGGGGGCATCGAGGAGCAGTTCTTC. The full variable domain, completed using reference TRBV7-9 and TRBJ2-1, is DTGVSQNPRHKITKRGQNVTFRCDPISEHNRLYWYRQTLGQGPEFLTYFQNEAQLEKSRLLSDRFSAERPKGSFSTLEIQRTEQGDSAMYLCASSRIGDTGLAGGIEEQFFGPGTRLTVL.

The chain joins TRBV11-2 to TRBJ2-1; maybe TRBD2 (5 bases). Trimming shortened V by 5 bases and J by 9 bases, and 17 bases separated the two germline ends. The germline CDR1 and CDR2 sequences are SGHAT and FQNNGV. CDR3 size: 14 residues. CDR3 nucleotide sequence: TGTGCCAGCAGCGTTCCCATTGGAGGTTTTGAGCAGTTCTTC. Amino acids: CASSVPIGGFEQFF.

This clonotype was counted between two and nine times. The chain combines TRBV29-1 with TRBJ2-7; 8 bases map to TRBD2. Germline V lookup: CDR1 SQVTM, CDR2 ANQGSEA. This CDR3 region has 14 residues. V lost 6 bases and J lost 4; bases outside the gene matches: 11. The CDR3 loop is CSVTRRGAQYEQYF. The CDR3 DNA reads as TGCAGCGTCACGAGGCGGGGGGCTCAGTACGAGCAGTACTTC.

This clonotype was counted ten times or more. The rearrangement links TRBV5-6 to TRBJ2-1; TRBD1 agrees at 9 bases. This CDR3 is 16 amino acids long. J gave up 4 bases and V 2 bases, and 7 bases lay outside the gene matches. CDR1 SGHDT and CDR2 YYEEEE come from the germline V gene. The CDR3 here is CASSFSGTGNYNEQFF. CDR3 nucleotide sequence: TGTGCCAGCAGCTTTTCGGGGACAGGGAATTACAATGAGCAGTTCTTC.

The chain has TRBV9 and TRBJ2-3, with D hard to call. This CDR3 has 13 amino acids. The germline V gene encodes CDR1 SGDLS and CDR2 YYNGEE. Deletions cut 0 bases from V and 6 bases from J, with 8 bases between. CDR3 DNA: TGTGCCAGCAGCGTAGAAGCGTGGGATACGCAGTATTTT. The encoded protein is CASSVEAWDTQYF.

V usage is TRBV7-3 and J usage is TRBJ2-1; 10 bases are shared with TRBD2. CDR3 length equals 16 residues. CDR1 and CDR2 (germline): SGHTA, FQGTGA. V shed 1 base and J 7 bases; nucleotides not matched to a gene: 7. The CDR3 DNA is TGTGCCAGCAGCTTAAAGAGCGGGGGGGCCGTTAATGAGCAGTTCTTC. It codes for CASSLKSGGAVNEQFF. Using reference TRBV7-3 and TRBJ2-1 for the parts outside the CDR3, the full variable domain is GAGVSQTPSNKVTEKGKYVELRCDPISGHTALYWYRQSLGQGPEFLIYFQGTGAADDSGLPNDRFFAVRPEGSVSTLKIQRTERGDSAVYLCASSLKSGGAVNEQFFGPGTRLTVL.

This clonotype was counted a few times. The chain combines TRBV5-1 with TRBJ2-7; no definite D call. This CDR3 is 14 amino acids long. Germline CDR1 reads SGHRS; CDR2 reads YFSETQ. Trimming removed 0 bases at V and 0 bases at J, with 7 bases between. CDR3 residues: CASSLGPISYEQYV. The CDR3 DNA is TGCGCCAGCAGCTTGGGGCCAATCTCCTACGAGCAGTACGTC.

The table lists this clonotype with a few counts. The V gene is TRBV6-5, the J gene TRBJ1-5; unclear D gene. Germline V CDR1 and CDR2: MNHEY, SVGAGI. The CDR3 is 15 residues long. The V gene lost 5 bases and the J gene lost 11 bases, with 22 bases spanning the gap. CDR3 DNA: TGTGCCAGCAGTCCGCTAGGTACTATAGCAACGGCCCAGCATTTT. This codes for CASSPLGTIATAQHF.

The V and J genes are TRBV9 and TRBJ1-2; 7 nucleotides match TRBD1. The CDR3 spans 15 residues. The germline CDR1 and CDR2 sequences are SGDLS and YYNGEE. With V trimmed by 3 bases and J by 4 bases, 9 bases remained unmatched. CDR3 sequence: CASSDQQGSAYGYTF. In DNA form, the CDR3 reads TGTGCCAGCAGCGACCAACAGGGGAGTGCCTATGGCTACACCTTC.

This rearrangement joins TRBV7-2 to TRBJ1-2; maybe TRBD1 (6 bases). The germline gives CDR1 SGHTA, CDR2 FQGNSA. Between the trimmed V and J ends, which lost 3 bases and 5 bases, there was a span of 13 bases. The CDR3 loop spans 14 amino acids. The CDR3 region is CASSFETGRYGYTF. Here the CDR3 DNA reads TGTGCCAGCAGCTTCGAGACAGGCCGTTATGGCTACACCTTC. Combining the CDR3 with reference TRBV7-2 and TRBJ1-2 gives the whole variable domain GAGVSQSPSNKVTEKGKDVELRCDPISGHTALYWYRQSLGQGLEFLIYFQGNSAPDKSGLPSDRFSAERTGGSVSTLTIQRTQQEDSAVYLCASSFETGRYGYTFGSGTRLTVV.

This chain connects TRBV5-1 to TRBJ2-3; D is unclear. Per the germline V gene, CDR1 is SGHRS and CDR2 is YFSETQ. The CDR3 has 15 residues. Deletions cut 0 bases from V and 2 bases from J, with 10 bases between. The CDR3 nucleotides are TGCGCCAGCAGCTTGGCCATAGGGTACACAGATACGCAGTATTTT. Its protein product is CASSLAIGYTDTQYF.

In its sample, this clonotype was seen a few times. This chain links TRBV7-2 with TRBJ1-4; D call uncertain. The CDR3 loop spans 14 amino acids. Germline CDR1 SGHTA, CDR2 FQGNSA. Trimming took off 4 bases at V and 7 bases at J, with 13 bases between the two ends. CDR3 in amino acids: CASSSASFSEKLFF. DNA of the CDR3: TGTGCCAGCAGCTCAGCATCTTTCAGTGAAAAACTGTTTTTT.

This chain connects TRBV3-1 to TRBJ2-2, with 8 bases identical to TRBD2. Germline CDR1 and CDR2: LGHDT and YNNKEL (reference sequence). J was trimmed by 0 bases and V by 4 bases; bases with no gene match: 4. This CDR3 is built from 16 residues. CDR3 in amino acids: CASSRGLGPNTGELFF. CDR3 coding DNA: TGTGCCAGCAGCCGGGGACTAGGTCCGAACACCGGGGAGCTGTTTTTT.

This clonotype has more than one count but fewer than ten. This chain links TRBV10-3 with TRBJ1-5; D unclear. The CDR3 extends over 14 amino acids. Germline values: CDR1 ENHRY, CDR2 SYGVKD. The ends were cut back, 4 bases at V and 4 bases at J, with 11 bases in the middle. The CDR3 loop reads CAISASGKNQPQHF. DNA of the CDR3: TGTGCCATCAGTGCCTCTGGGAAAAATCAGCCCCAGCATTTT.

The V gene is TRBV20-1, the J gene TRBJ1-4; D uncertain. CDR3 size: 12 residues. The V end was cut by 6 bases, the J end by 4 bases, with 9 bases between. CDR1 DFQATT and CDR2 SNEGSKA come from the germline V gene (reference sequence). In nucleotides, the CDR3 is TGCAGTGCCGCGGGGATTAATGAAAAACTGTTTTTT. Protein: CSAAGINEKLFF.